This record looks at one T cell receptor (beta chain) sequence and its context. The target antigen is unknown. Time point given: persistent/refractory GD, antithyroid drugs over 5 years with positive TRAb. Preparation of the TCR library used RNA extracted from PBMCs. Graves' disease diagnoses followed American Thyroid Association guidelines. Collection of peripheral blood (roughly 9.3 milliliters) was done using EDTA tubes. This sample was included in a study of regulatory T cells in long-lasting Graves disease. Arm-PCR of CDR3 regions and iRepertoire HTBI primers were the basis on which TCR beta libraries were built. TCRdb redid the calling of the multiplex PCR reads with MiXCR, one entry per CDR3 protein. The repertoire consists of hundreds of thousands of distinct CDR3 sequences, with approximately 31% occurring once and the leading ten covering around 40%. Germline loops: CDR1 MNHEY, CDR2 SVGAGI. CDR3 length: 14 amino acids. Trimming took 4 bases from V and 8 from J; bases not matched to a gene: 9.

General observations from the study: Analyses excluded thyroid tissue, covering peripheral blood alone.

The sequence was collected from a female donor with Graves disease. The material sequenced was peripheral blood mononuclear cells (PBMCs), taken when the disease was refractory, from a patient treated with antithyroid drugs. This chain uses TRBV6-5 with TRBJ1-2; 8 positions match TRBD1. CDR3 residues: CASSSGGEVLGYTF. The CDR3 bases are TGTGCCAGCAGTTCAGGGGGCGAGGTACTGGGCTACACCTTC.